Described below is a single TCR beta chain sequence and its context. As yet, its antigen is unknown. Using immunoSEQ multiplex PCR, the repertoire was profiled, and TCRdb retains in-frame clones only, with some absent. Of roughly 500,000 clones in the sample, roughly 87% were seen once. This sample was taken from a study of Ad26.COV2.S vaccination and SARS-CoV-2 variants. Overall study context: Donor got 5x10^10 or 1x10^11 viral particles of Ad26.COV2.S.

CDR1 and CDR2 (germline): MNHEY, SMNVEV (reference sequence). CDR3 length: 13 residues. V was trimmed by 3 bases and J by 8 bases, leaving 11 bases between them. General observations from the study: Spike-specific TCR breadth in vaccine recipients exceeded that seen in placebo recipients. A substantial breadth of spike-specific CD8+ and CD4+ T cell responses after vaccination has been reported.

Described treatment: about 20 received Ad26.COV2.S at low or high dose, single or two shots; 5 received placebo; per-sample allocation not given. The study sampled participants on day 63 after the first vaccine or placebo injection. Wuhan-strain spike was delivered by a replication-incompetent Ad26 vector. The receptor's source is a person aged 18-65 years who received the Ad26.COV2.S COVID-19 vaccine or a placebo. The sequenced sample was peripheral blood, obtained in a trial of Ad26.COV2.S vaccine versus placebo. The chain recombines TRBV27 with TRBJ2-1; a possible D gene is TRBD1 (5 bases). In nucleotides, the CDR3 is TGTGCCAGCAGTTTCCAGGGCGTGGATGAGCAGTTCTTC. It translates to CASSFQGVDEQFF.